The present T cell receptor beta chain was sequenced within a study of T cell responses to AZD1222 COVID-19 vaccine. Study conclusions and caveats: Compared with day 0, the breadth and depth of the Spike-specific TCR repertoire rose significantly after two doses of AZD1222. Seropositive at baseline were only six or seven AZD1222 recipients.

The assay was immunoSEQ multiplex PCR, and TCRdb's table has in-frame clones only and misses some. Among approximately 100,000 clones listed, 70% to 90% were seen once. A note on this clone: Its antigen is undetermined.

CDR1 and CDR2 (germline): MGHRA, YSYEKL. The CDR3 is 16 residues long. V was pared by 5 bases and J by 3 bases, with 17 bases between. This TCR came from an adult in good health. The chain combines TRBV4-1 with TRBJ1-5, with unresolved D. The material sequenced was peripheral blood, taken on day 0 of AZD1222 vaccination. CDR3: CASSKGGIQLNQPQHF. The CDR3 coding sequence is TGCGCCAGCAGCAAGGGCGGCATACAGCTCAATCAGCCCCAGCATTTT.